The rows below give T cell receptor beta chains drawn from one sample of a study of cytomegalovirus exposure and HLA in healthy donors. Sequencing used immunoSEQ multiplex PCR; TCRdb keeps in-frame clones, though not all of them. The data hold 110,000 to 150,000 clones, with about three quarters observed a single time. Sample: PBMCs. The receptors originated from a male donor in good health and CMV-seronegative. The CDR3 runs from the conserved cysteine through the conserved F or W.

v_gene | CDR3aa
TRBV29-1 | CSVGVVGSGELFF
TRBV14 | CASSQFLGATEAFF
TRBV4-1 | CASSQGGEARDPTDTQYF
TRBV25-1 | CASSGLTGGTEAFF
TRBV9 | CASSVGQGAGETQYF
TRBV5-6 | CASSANSGGPGGEQYF
TRBV4-1 | CASSPDRGTEAFF
TRBV28 | CASSLGENTEAFF
TRBV6-4 | CASSAADYNEQFF
TRBV4-1 | CASSQDRGFGTEAFF
TRBV29-1 | CSVAEGWSNTEAFF
TRBV25-1 | CASSSSGTESTDTQYF
TRBV29-1 | CSGYPAYNEQFF
TRBV5-6 | CASSRLEGITEAFF
TRBV7-3 | CASSPSGGGRETQYF
TRBV7-2 | CASSLSPQRGYEQYF
TRBV19 | CASSFRSAYEQYF
TRBV11-3 | CASSPGANTGELFF
TRBV29-1 | CSVGTSGSGVPYNEQFF
TRBV4-1 | CASSPTGYEQYF
TRBV19 | CASSIGQGYYEQYF
TRBV5-1 | CASSFGSSDTQYF
TRBV18 | CASSPGQANQPQHF
TRBV7-6 | CASSSQGSYNEQFF
TRBV7-2 | CASSLGPAGAVYEQYF
TRBV18 | CASSQQGQTLNYGYTF
TRBV6-1 | CASSSGYQETQYF
TRBV4-2 | CASSQDILGQGAWQPQHF
TRBV12-5 | CASGLVGTGLQPQHF
TRBV7-9 | CSSSLAGYEQYF
TRBV11-2 | CASRSIFGNYNEQFF
TRBV28 | CASSLGLDYEQYF
TRBV7-9 | CASSRGSMQGAGGYTF
TRBV7-9 | CASSLDSGRVPEQFF
TRBV6-5 | CASSSVPGLAAEQYF
TRBV5-3 | CARSPDRDRETQYF
TRBV2 | CARDPGREGLMGNTGELFF
TRBV11-3 | CASSSHPGTSATPSSDEQYF
TRBV19 | CASLNREGLDEQFF
TRBV7-2 | CASSLVGGPSYNEQFF
TRBV28 | CASMHRDRERLLF
TRBV6-6 | CASSYSAGRNEKLFF
TRBV5-1 | CASSLGPGTGDTQYF
TRBV5-1 | CASSLTAGNSPLHF
TRBV7-9 | CASSFGTGGNQPQHF
TRBV9 | CASSVASGVTDTQYF
TRBV27 | CASSPGTTGTGGGETQYF
TRBV5-1 | CASSPGLRFEPYGYTF